Described below is a single TCR beta chain sequence and its context. These data are taken from a study of cytomegalovirus exposure and HLA in healthy donors. PCR was performed using 60 Vbeta and 13 Jbeta primers. Repertoires were generated with immunoSEQ multiplex PCR, while TCRdb's copy carries only in-frame clones and drops some. The sample yields some 170,000 clones, under 90% seen once. The germline V gene has CDR1 MNHEY and CDR2 SMNVEV (reference sequence). CDR3 length equals 15 residues. V was pared by 4 bases and J by 9 bases, with 19 bases between. The chain joins TRBV27 to TRBJ1-3; TRBD1 might be the D (6 bases). The receptor was isolated from a man between 25 and 39 years old in good health and CMV-seronegative. Input material: PBMCs. The CDR3 DNA sequence: TGTGCCAGCAGTTCAAGAAGGGGGTCGTTGAGCACCATATATTTT. It yields the protein CASSSRRGSLSTIYF.